This TCR beta chain was retrieved from a study of identical twins. TCRdb re-called the 5' RACE reads with MiXCR, one entry per CDR3 protein. The table records 500,000 to 600,000 distinct CDR3 sequences, roughly a fifth of them present only once. This clonotype was detected only a few times. The sample was also linked to a second study, of T cells expressing NK-cell markers.

The specimen sequenced was CD4+ T cells sorted from blood. The sequence was obtained from a woman under 30 in good health.

The CDR3 DNA reads TGCGCCAGCAGTGACTGGCTGAACAATGAGCAGTTCTTC. Translation gives CASSDWLNNEQFF. V gene TRBV10-2 combines with J gene TRBJ2-1; D not certain. This CDR3 contains 13 residues. V was trimmed by 3 bases and J by 5 bases, leaving 8 bases between them. Germline-derived CDR1 and CDR2 are WSHSY and SAAADI.